One and the same sample provided the 32 T cell receptor beta chains below, sequenced in a study of OX40 agonist ivuxolimab in advanced cancers. The assay was immunoSEQ multiplex PCR, and TCRdb's table has in-frame clones only and misses some. The sample includes 63,000 or so clones, almost 85% of them seen just once. Specimen: CD4+ or CD8+ T cells sorted from blood, collected in a trial of the OX40 agonist ivuxolimab. These receptor sequences come from an adult with an advanced solid tumor such as melanoma, head and neck, liver or kidney cancer.

The chain is built from TRBV6-1 and TRBJ2-5, with 12 bases aligning to TRBD2. CDR3 length equals 18 residues. With V trimmed by 4 bases and J by 1 base, 10 bases remained unmatched. Germline-derived CDR1 and CDR2 are MNHNS and SASEGT. The CDR3, as DNA: TGTGCCAGCAGTGGGTTACTAGCGGGGGGCCGAGTCCAAGAGACCCAGTACTTC. Its translation is CASSGLLAGGRVQETQYF.

This rearrangement joins TRBV28 to TRBJ1-5; 9 bases agree with TRBD1. The V gene's germline CDR1 is MDHEN and CDR2 SYDVKM. J lost 0 bases, V lost 2 bases, and 5 bases had no gene match. The CDR3 totals 17 residues. CDR3 nucleotide sequence: TGTGCCAGCAGTTTAATTGGGACAGGGTATAGCAATCAGCCCCAGCATTTT. Protein product: CASSLIGTGYSNQPQHF.

This sequence joins TRBV6-1 and TRBJ1-1; D is undetermined. Germline-derived CDR1 and CDR2 are MNHNS and SASEGT. V dropped 4 bases and J dropped 1 base, with 1 base sitting between them. There are 11 residues in the CDR3. The CDR3: CASSGNTEAFF. The CDR3 DNA sequence: TGTGCCAGCAGTGGGAACACTGAAGCTTTCTTT.

This clone was seen more than once but under ten times. The V gene is TRBV29-1, the J gene TRBJ1-4; D perhaps matches TRBD1 (5 bases). The CDR3 has 13 amino acids. Trimming cost V 5 bases and J 6 bases, with 13 bases left between them. Per germline, CDR1 SQVTM and CDR2 ANQGSEA. Here the CDR3 DNA reads TGCAGCGTTATCGGCAGGGACTATGAAAAACTGTTTTTT. Amino acid sequence: CSVIGRDYEKLFF.

This clone was counted a few times. The chain links TRBV6-5 to TRBJ1-3, with D possibly TRBD1 on 6 matching bases. V was cut by 4 bases and J by 2 bases, with 6 bases left in between. The CDR3 is 13 residues long. Germline V gene sequence: CDR1 MNHEY, CDR2 SVGAGI. CDR3 nucleotide sequence: TGTGCCAGCAGTTGGGACACTGGAAACACCATATATTTT. Protein product: CASSWDTGNTIYF.

The chain uses TRBV5-1 and TRBJ2-1; D possibly corresponds to TRBD1 (6 bases). Trimming left V 0 bases short and J 6 bases short, with 10 bases between. Germline assignment: CDR1 SGHRS and CDR2 YFSETQ. CDR3 length: 14 residues. CDR3 coding DNA: TGCGCCAGCAGCTTGGAACAGGGAGCCAATGAGCAGTTCTTC. It is translated as CASSLEQGANEQFF.

The table lists this clone with a few counts. The chain recombines TRBV7-3 with TRBJ2-1, with no clear D. Trimming took 5 bases from V and 4 from J, leaving 15 bases between them. CDR3 length: 15 amino acids. In germline, CDR1 is SGHTA, CDR2 FQGTGA. Here the CDR3 DNA reads TGTGCCAGCAGCCTAATGGGTAGGGAATACAATGAGCAGTTCTTC. Translating gives CASSLMGREYNEQFF.

The V and J genes are TRBV5-1 and TRBJ2-5; D possibly corresponds to TRBD2 (6 bases). The CDR3 is 16 amino acids. V was clipped by 1 base and J by 4 bases, with 17 bases between them. Germline V lookup: CDR1 SGHRS, CDR2 YFSETQ. CDR3 in DNA: TGCGCCAGCAGCTTGTCGGTCATGGAGGGTGCAGAGACCCAGTACTTC. It is translated as CASSLSVMEGAETQYF.

The chain has TRBV4-3 and TRBJ2-2; D is possibly TRBD2 (5 bases). The CDR3 runs 16 residues. V was trimmed by 3 bases and J by 3 bases, leaving 14 bases between them. CDR1 and CDR2 (germline): LGHNA, YSLEER. The CDR3 DNA reads as TGCGCCAGCAGCCAGTCTAGCCCCTCCTACACCGGGGAGCTGTTTTTT. It encodes CASSQSSPSYTGELFF.

The chain employs TRBV2 and TRBJ2-7, with D perhaps being TRBD1 or TRBD2 (5 bases each). Germline CDR1 is SNHLY and CDR2 is FYNNEI. Trimming removed 8 bases at V and 2 bases at J, with 13 bases between. The length of the CDR3 is 13 residues. The CDR3 spells CASRGTGTYEQYF. As DNA, the CDR3 is TGTGCCAGCCGAGGGACCGGAACCTACGAGCAGTACTTC.

This rearrangement joins TRBV27 to TRBJ2-7; a weak D match, TRBD2 (5 bases). V was shortened by 11 bases and J by 3 bases, with 26 bases between the two germline ends. CDR3 length: 16 amino acids. Germline CDR1 reads MNHEY; CDR2 reads SMNVEV (reference sequence). CDR3 DNA: TGTGCCCCCTCGCGGCTAGCCCAGTCCGTATGCTACGAGCAGTACTTC. It encodes CAPSRLAQSVCYEQYF.

This sequence joins TRBV6-6 and TRBJ2-2, with D possibly TRBD2 on 6 matching bases. Germline CDR1 reads MNHNY; CDR2 reads SVGAGI (reference sequence). V lost 7 bases to trimming and J lost 4 bases, with 10 bases between them. The CDR3 length is 13 residues. The CDR3 DNA follows: TGTGCCAGCATTGGGGGGATCACCGGGGAGCTGTTTTTT. This gives the protein CASIGGITGELFF.

The chain carries TRBV2 and TRBJ1-4; TRBD1 aligns across 7 bases. Germline V CDR1 and CDR2: SNHLY, FYNNEI. Trimming cost V 2 bases and J 8 bases; bases outside gene matches: 5. The CDR3 is 14 amino acids. The CDR3 DNA sequence: TGTGCCAGCAGTGAATTGGCAGGGGGGGAAAAACTGTTTTTT. It specifies CASSELAGGEKLFF.

The chain has TRBV7-9 and TRBJ2-5; 8 bases are a match to TRBD1. The CDR3 is 17 amino acids. V dropped 5 bases and J dropped 1; count of bases not matched to a gene: 12. Per germline, CDR1 SEHNR and CDR2 FQNEAQ (reference sequence). This CDR3 is CASSPGQGRNLQETQYF. The CDR3 nucleotides are TGTGCCAGCAGCCCAGGACAGGGCCGTAACCTCCAAGAGACCCAGTACTTC.

The V call is TRBV5-1, the J call TRBJ1-5; 9 bases align to TRBD1. J gave up 5 bases and V 4 bases, and 7 bases lay outside the gene matches. CDR1 is SGHRS and CDR2 is YFSETQ in the germline V gene. The CDR3 extends over 15 amino acids. The CDR3 loop is CASSPGTGIYQPQHF. For the CDR3, the DNA is TGCGCCAGCAGCCCCGGGACAGGGATTTATCAGCCCCAGCATTTT.

This clone has a single count. The chain employs TRBV6-4 and TRBJ2-3; the D is unclear. Trimming removed 6 bases from V and 3 bases from J, with 10 bases in between. Germline V gives CDR1 MRHNA, CDR2 SNTAGT. This CDR3 spans 13 amino acids. The CDR3 nucleotides read TGTGCCAGCAGAGACACTATAACAGATACGCAGTATTTT. It specifies CASRDTITDTQYF.

The chain uses TRBV9 and TRBJ2-2; 7 nucleotides align to TRBD1. This CDR3 comprises 14 residues. J lost 7 bases, V lost 5 bases, and 8 bases had no gene match. The V gene's germline CDR1 is SGDLS and CDR2 YYNGEE. The CDR3 DNA reads TGTGCCAGCAGTCGACAGGGCTCGGTCGGGGAGCTGTTTTTT. It is translated as CASSRQGSVGELFF.

The rearrangement uses TRBV6-6 and TRBJ1-4; D is unresolved. Trimming pared 3 bases from V and 7 bases from J, leaving 3 bases between. Germline lookup yields CDR1 MNHNY and CDR2 SVGAGI (reference sequence). The CDR3 loop spans 11 amino acids. CDR3 in amino acids: CASSYSEKLFF. The CDR3 bases are TGTGCCAGCAGTTATAGTGAAAAACTGTTTTTT.

The chain employs TRBV18 and TRBJ2-7, with D possibly matching TRBD2 (6 bases). The germline CDR1 and CDR2 sequences are KGHSH and LQKENI. Trimming cost V 6 bases and J 2 bases, with 20 bases left between them. CDR3 length equals 16 residues. The CDR3 here is CASSRRGGMTAYEQYF. CDR3 nucleotide sequence: TGTGCCAGCTCTCGACGGGGCGGGATGACCGCCTACGAGCAGTACTTC.

The chain joins TRBV7-2 to TRBJ2-2; D remains unclear. The CDR3 runs 16 residues. Trimming cost V 1 base and J 6 bases, with 15 bases left between them. Germline loops: CDR1 SGHTA, CDR2 FQGNSA. CDR3 DNA: TGTGCCAGCAGCTTAGGGGCGGCACGGGTCGCCGGGGAGCTGTTTTTT. Encoded protein: CASSLGAARVAGELFF.

The chain has TRBV2 and TRBJ2-3, with 10 bases aligning to TRBD2. V trimming: 6 bases; J trimming: 4 bases; junction bases outside the gene matches: 4. The CDR3 covers 14 residues. CDR1 is SNHLY, CDR2 FYNNEI, per germline. The CDR3 reads CASRPGTSADTQYF. The CDR3, as DNA: TGTGCCAGCAGGCCCGGGACTAGCGCAGATACGCAGTATTTT. The variable domain in full, completed from reference TRBV2 and TRBJ2-3, reads EPEVTQTPSHQVTQMGQEVILRCVPISNHLYFYWYRQILGQKVEFLVSFYNNEISEKSEIFDDQFSVERPDGSNFTLKIRSTKLEDSAMYFCASRPGTSADTQYFGPGTRLTVL.

The chain couples TRBV2 to TRBJ2-5; possibly TRBD1 for D (5 bases). CDR1 SNHLY and CDR2 FYNNEI come from the germline V gene. With 6 bases removed from V and 2 bases from J, the gap between germline ends came to 7 bases. The CDR3 is 12 amino acids. CDR3: CASSREQETQYF. In DNA, the CDR3 is TGTGCCAGCAGCAGGGAACAAGAGACCCAGTACTTC.

The chain joins TRBV18 to TRBJ1-1; D might be TRBD1 (6 bases). Germline CDR1 reads KGHSH; CDR2 reads LQKENI. The ends were cut back, 3 bases at V and 3 bases at J, with 11 bases in the middle. This CDR3 region has 14 residues. CDR3 protein: CASSPGQEYTEAFF. The CDR3 DNA reads TGTGCCAGCTCACCGGGACAAGAATACACTGAAGCTTTCTTT.

The chain recombines TRBV7-9 with TRBJ2-3; the D gene is possibly TRBD2 (5 bases). Germline loops: CDR1 SEHNR, CDR2 FQNEAQ (reference sequence). V lost 4 bases to trimming and J lost 6 bases, with 20 bases between them. There are 16 residues in the CDR3. The CDR3 DNA reads as TGTGCCAGCAGCTCAAATACTAGGAGGATAGGGGATACGCAGTATTTT. It yields the protein CASSSNTRRIGDTQYF. The whole variable domain, remainder taken from reference TRBV7-9 and TRBJ2-3, is DTGVSQNPRHKITKRGQNVTFRCDPISEHNRLYWYRQTLGQGPEFLTYFQNEAQLEKSRLLSDRFSAERPKGSFSTLEIQRTEQGDSAMYLCASSSNTRRIGDTQYFGPGTRLTVL.

The rearrangement links TRBV28 to TRBJ1-2; 11 nucleotides agree with TRBD1. Germline CDR1 MDHEN, CDR2 SYDVKM. The CDR3 contains 16 residues. The V and J ends lost 4 bases and 4 bases, in that order; junction bases with no gene match: 8. The CDR3 DNA reads TGTGCCAGCAGTTCAACCCGGACAGGGGGCAGCTATGGCTACACCTTC. Translating it yields CASSSTRTGGSYGYTF.

V usage is TRBV5-5 and J usage is TRBJ1-2; 8 nucleotides match TRBD1. The germline gives CDR1 SGHKS, CDR2 YYEKEE (reference sequence). The CDR3 is made up of 14 amino acids. Trimming cost V 8 bases and J 4 bases; bases outside gene matches: 10. The CDR3 is CASQDREPPYGYTF. CDR3 DNA: TGTGCCAGTCAGGACAGGGAGCCCCCCTATGGCTACACCTTC.

The V gene is TRBV5-1, the J gene TRBJ1-1; 9 bases map to TRBD1. The length of the CDR3 is 14 residues. Germline V gene lookup returns CDR1 SGHRS and CDR2 YFSETQ. The V segment lost 2 bases and the J segment 5 bases; nucleotides outside the gene matches: 4. The CDR3: CASSLRQGETEAFF. In nucleotides, the CDR3 is TGCGCCAGCAGCTTAAGACAGGGGGAGACTGAAGCTTTCTTT. Full variable domain (remainder filled in from reference TRBV5-1 and TRBJ1-1): KAGVTQTPRYLIKTRGQQVTLSCSPISGHRSVSWYQQTPGQGLQFLFEYFSETQRNKGNFPGRFSGRQFSNSRSEMNVSTLELGDSALYLCASSLRQGETEAFFGQGTRLTVV.

The chain links TRBV28 to TRBJ2-1, with TRBD2 matching over 7 bases. CDR3 length equals 15 residues. Germline-derived CDR1 and CDR2 are MDHEN and SYDVKM. J gave up 3 bases and V 7 bases, and 9 bases lay outside the gene matches. The CDR3 coding sequence is TGTGCCAGCACCTCTCTAGCGGACTTCTACAATGAGCAGTTCTTC. Its protein is CASTSLADFYNEQFF.

The chain uses TRBV11-2 and TRBJ2-3; 7 bases fit TRBD1. Losses at the gene ends were 5 bases for V and 3 bases for J; bases not matched to a gene: 11. This CDR3 has 16 residues. CDR1 is SGHAT and CDR2 is FQNNGV in the germline V gene. CDR3 in DNA: TGTGCCAGCAGCACAAAGACAGGGTTCGGTACAGATACGCAGTATTTT. Amino acid sequence: CASSTKTGFGTDTQYF.

The V and J genes are TRBV2 and TRBJ1-2, with D unclear. CDR1 and CDR2 (germline): SNHLY, FYNNEI. The CDR3 length is 15 residues. V was clipped by 1 base and J by 1 base, with 10 bases between them. The CDR3 region has the DNA TGTGCCAGCAGTGAAGGCCGTGGGATTAACTATGGCTACACCTTC. Protein sequence: CASSEGRGINYGYTF.

With respect to this clone: Other DNA sequences in the same sample also yield this CDR3. The rearrangement joins TRBV10-2 to TRBJ1-1; a weak D match, TRBD1 (5 bases). This CDR3 is built from 12 residues. Trimming removed 6 bases at V and 1 base at J, with 6 bases between. Germline-derived CDR1 and CDR2 are WSHSY and SAAADI. DNA for the CDR3: TGCGCCAGCAGGGGGGGGAACACTGAAGCTTTCTTT. This codes for CASRGGNTEAFF.

This clone was picked up one time. V gene TRBV9 combines with J gene TRBJ1-4, with 8 positions matching TRBD1. With V trimmed by 3 bases and J by 3 bases, 4 bases remained unmatched. Germline V gene data show CDR1 as SGDLS and CDR2 as YYNGEE. This CDR3 contains 15 residues. CDR3 loop: CASSGRTGPNEKLFF. CDR3 DNA sequence: TGTGCCAGCAGCGGCCGGACAGGGCCTAATGAAAAACTGTTTTTT.